This is a list of T cell receptor beta chains from one sample in a study of early T cells in non-severe SARS-CoV-2 infection. One entry per CDR3 protein results from TCRdb running MiXCR on the 5' RACE reads. Here the sample spans 62,000 or so distinct CDR3 sequences, 7% to 10% being singletons. The material sequenced was whole blood, taken at baseline. The receptors derive from an adult who was a healthcare worker with PCR-confirmed SARS-CoV-2 infection or an uninfected control (not recorded which). CDR3s include the opening cysteine and the closing phenylalanine or tryptophan. D genes are given only for firm matches. A clone size is listed for some rows: how often the clone was seen (once, few, many), or a class if it is expanded.

j_gene,abundance,v_gene,d_gene,CDR3aa,CDR3nt
TRBJ2-7,NA,TRBV24-1,NA,CATRTGSYEQYF,TGTGCCACCAGAACAGGGAGCTACGAGCAGTACTTC
TRBJ1-6,NA,TRBV6-6,NA,CASRDGSSYNSPLHF,TGTGCCAGCAGGGACGGGAGCTCCTATAATTCACCCCTCCACTTT
TRBJ2-5,NA,TRBV7-7,TRBD2,CASSLGREVQETQYF,TGTGCTAGCAGCTTAGGGCGGGAGGTCCAAGAGACCCAGTACTTC
TRBJ2-7,NA,TRBV12-3/TRBV12-4,NA,CASSLERDYEQYF,TGTGCCAGCAGTTTAGAAAGGGACTACGAGCAGTACTTC
TRBJ2-7,few,TRBV5-1,TRBD2,CASSRTTSGPSYEQYF,TGCGCCAGCAGCCGTACTACTAGCGGACCCTCCTACGAGCAGTACTTC
TRBJ2-5,few,TRBV11-2,TRBD2,CASSPGGVAEAQYF,TGTGCCAGCAGCCCCGGGGGGGTAGCTGAGGCCCAGTACTTC
TRBJ1-3,many,TRBV7-6,NA,CASSPSPSVGGGGNTIYF,TGTGCCAGCAGCCCAAGCCCCTCGGTCGGTGGTGGCGGAAACACCATATATTTT
TRBJ2-7,NA,TRBV7-2,TRBD2,CASSPRTSGRIHEQYF,TGTGCCAGCAGCCCCCGTACTAGCGGGAGAATCCACGAGCAGTACTTC
TRBJ2-5,NA,TRBV4-1,TRBD2,CASSQELDPLAGGPRETQYF,TGCGCCAGCAGCCAAGAATTAGATCCGCTAGCGGGAGGGCCCAGAGAGACCCAGTACTTC
TRBJ1-3,NA,TRBV20-1,NA,CSARDGDKDGNTIYF,TGCAGTGCTAGAGATGGGGACAAGGATGGAAACACCATATATTTT
TRBJ1-2,few,TRBV7-2,NA,CASSPTAVYGYTF,TGTGCCAGCAGTCCGACAGCAGTTTATGGCTACACCTTC
TRBJ2-7,many,TRBV6-2/TRBV6-3,NA,CASSYETRGHEQYF,TGTGCCAGCAGTTACGAAACACGGGGCCACGAGCAGTACTTC